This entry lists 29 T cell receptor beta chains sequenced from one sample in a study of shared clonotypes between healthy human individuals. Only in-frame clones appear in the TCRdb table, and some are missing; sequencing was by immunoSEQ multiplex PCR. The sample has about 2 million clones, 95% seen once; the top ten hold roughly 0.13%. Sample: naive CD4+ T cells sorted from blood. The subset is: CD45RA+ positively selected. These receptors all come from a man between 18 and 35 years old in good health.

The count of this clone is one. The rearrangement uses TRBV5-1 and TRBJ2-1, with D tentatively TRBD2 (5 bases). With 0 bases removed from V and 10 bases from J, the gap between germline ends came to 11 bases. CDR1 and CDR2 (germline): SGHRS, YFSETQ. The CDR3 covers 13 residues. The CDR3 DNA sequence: TGCGCCAGCAGCTTGGTTTGGGGAGAGGAGCAGTTCTTC. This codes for CASSLVWGEEQFF. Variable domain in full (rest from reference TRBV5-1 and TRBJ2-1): KAGVTQTPRYLIKTRGQQVTLSCSPISGHRSVSWYQQTPGQGLQFLFEYFSETQRNKGNFPGRFSGRQFSNSRSEMNVSTLELGDSALYLCASSLVWGEEQFFGPGTRLTVL.

The CDR3 coding sequence is TGCAGTGCTAGCCCCGGGGGTGGCTACACCTTC. Encoded protein: CSASPGGGYTF. V is TRBV20-1 and J is TRBJ1-2, with a weak D call TRBD1 (5 bases). This CDR3 has 11 amino acids. The germline V gene encodes CDR1 DFQATT and CDR2 SNEGSKA (reference sequence). The ends were cut back, 3 bases at V and 7 bases at J, with 9 bases in the middle.

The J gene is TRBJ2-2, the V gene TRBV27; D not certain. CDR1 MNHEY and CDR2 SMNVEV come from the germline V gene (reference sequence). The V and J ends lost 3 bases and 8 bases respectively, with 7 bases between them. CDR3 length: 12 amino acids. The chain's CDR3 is CASSLNGGELFF. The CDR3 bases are TGTGCCAGCAGTTTGAACGGTGGGGAGCTGTTTTTT.

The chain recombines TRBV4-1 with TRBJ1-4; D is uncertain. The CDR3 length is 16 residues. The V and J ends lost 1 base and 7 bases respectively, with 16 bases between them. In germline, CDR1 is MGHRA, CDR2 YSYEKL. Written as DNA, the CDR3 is TGCGCCAGCAGCCAAGTAGGCCCTCTTGCGGGTGAAAAACTGTTTTTT. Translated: CASSQVGPLAGEKLFF.

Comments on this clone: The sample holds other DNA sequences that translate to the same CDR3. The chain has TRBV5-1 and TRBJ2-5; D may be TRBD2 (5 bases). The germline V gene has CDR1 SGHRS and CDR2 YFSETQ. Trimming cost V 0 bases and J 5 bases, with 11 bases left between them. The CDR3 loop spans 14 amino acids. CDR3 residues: CASSLGTSGETQYF. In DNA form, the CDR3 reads TGCGCCAGCAGCTTGGGGACTTCCGGGGAGACCCAGTACTTC.

The CDR3 DNA reads TGTGCCAGTAGTCTGAACAGGCCTAACTATGGCTACACCTTC. Amino acid sequence: CASSLNRPNYGYTF. The gene calls are TRBV19 and TRBJ1-2, with D perhaps TRBD1 (5 bases). V lost 5 bases and J lost 0, with 10 bases in between. In germline, CDR1 is LNHDA, CDR2 SQIVND (reference sequence). The CDR3 sequence is 14 residues long.

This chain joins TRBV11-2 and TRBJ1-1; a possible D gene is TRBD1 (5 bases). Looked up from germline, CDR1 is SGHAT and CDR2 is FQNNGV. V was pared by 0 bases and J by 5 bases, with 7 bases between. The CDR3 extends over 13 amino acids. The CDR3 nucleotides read TGTGCCAGCAGCTTAGAAAGACAGACTGAAGCTTTCTTT. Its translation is CASSLERQTEAFF.

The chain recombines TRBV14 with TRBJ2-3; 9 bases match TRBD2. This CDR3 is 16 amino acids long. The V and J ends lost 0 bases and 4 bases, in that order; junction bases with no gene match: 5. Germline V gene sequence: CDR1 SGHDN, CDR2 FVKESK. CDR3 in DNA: TGTGCCAGCAGCCAAGAAACGGGACTAGCTGCAGATACGCAGTATTTT. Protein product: CASSQETGLAADTQYF.

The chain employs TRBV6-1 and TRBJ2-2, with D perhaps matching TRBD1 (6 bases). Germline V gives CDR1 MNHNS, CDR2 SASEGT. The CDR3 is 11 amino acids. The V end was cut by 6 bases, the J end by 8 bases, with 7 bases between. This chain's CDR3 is CASRGGGELFF. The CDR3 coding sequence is TGTGCCAGCAGAGGGGGAGGGGAGCTGTTTTTT.

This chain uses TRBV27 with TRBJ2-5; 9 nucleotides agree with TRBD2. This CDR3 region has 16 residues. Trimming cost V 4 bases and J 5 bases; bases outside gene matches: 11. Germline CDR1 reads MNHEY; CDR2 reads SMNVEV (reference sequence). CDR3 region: CASSSIPGLARETQYF. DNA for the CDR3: TGTGCCAGCAGTTCCATCCCGGGACTAGCTCGGGAGACCCAGTACTTC.

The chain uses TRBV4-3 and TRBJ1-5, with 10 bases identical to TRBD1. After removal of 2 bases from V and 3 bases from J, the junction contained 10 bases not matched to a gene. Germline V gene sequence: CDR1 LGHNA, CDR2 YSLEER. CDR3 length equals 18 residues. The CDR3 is CASSQLFFGQGDNQPQHF. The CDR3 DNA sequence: TGCGCCAGCAGCCAATTATTTTTCGGACAGGGGGACAATCAGCCCCAGCATTTT.

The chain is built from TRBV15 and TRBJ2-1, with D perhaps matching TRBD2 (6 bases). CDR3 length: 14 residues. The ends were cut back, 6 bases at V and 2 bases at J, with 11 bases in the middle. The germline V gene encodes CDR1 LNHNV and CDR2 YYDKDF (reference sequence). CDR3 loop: CATRPGLPYNEQFF. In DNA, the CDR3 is TGTGCCACCAGGCCAGGACTACCCTACAATGAGCAGTTCTTC.

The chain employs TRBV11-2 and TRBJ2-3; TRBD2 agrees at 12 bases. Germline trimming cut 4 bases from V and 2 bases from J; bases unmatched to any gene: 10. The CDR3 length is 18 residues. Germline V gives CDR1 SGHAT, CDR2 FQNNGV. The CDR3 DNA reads TGTGCCAGCAGCTATCGGACTAGCGGGACTGGTAACACAGATACGCAGTATTTT. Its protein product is CASSYRTSGTGNTDTQYF.

CDR3 amino acids: CASSEAPTSGRAFVTGELFF. DNA of the CDR3: TGTGCCAGCAGTGAAGCTCCGACTAGCGGGAGGGCCTTTGTGACCGGGGAGCTGTTTTTT. The J gene is TRBJ2-2, the V gene TRBV2; 14 bases align to TRBD2. V shed 0 bases, J shed 5 bases, and the junction held 11 bases outside the gene matches. CDR3 length: 20 residues. Germline CDR1 reads SNHLY; CDR2 reads FYNNEI.

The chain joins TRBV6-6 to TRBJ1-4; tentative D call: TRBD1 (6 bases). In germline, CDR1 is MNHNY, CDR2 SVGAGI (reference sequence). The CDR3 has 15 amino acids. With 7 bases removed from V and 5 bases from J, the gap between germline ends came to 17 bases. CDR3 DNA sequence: TGTGCCAGCACCACGCCGGGGGGCGGGAATGAAAAACTGTTTTTT. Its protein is CASTTPGGGNEKLFF.

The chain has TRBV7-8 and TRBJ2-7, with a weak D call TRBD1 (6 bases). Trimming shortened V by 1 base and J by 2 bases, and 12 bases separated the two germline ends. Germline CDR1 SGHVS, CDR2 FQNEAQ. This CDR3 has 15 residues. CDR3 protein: CASSLVGRDTYEQYF. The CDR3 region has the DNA TGTGCCAGCAGCTTAGTCGGACGGGACACCTACGAGCAGTACTTC.

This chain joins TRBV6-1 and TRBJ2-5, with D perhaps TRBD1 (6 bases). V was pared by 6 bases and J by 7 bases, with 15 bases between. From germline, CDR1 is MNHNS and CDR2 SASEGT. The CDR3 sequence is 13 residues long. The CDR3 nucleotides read TGTGCCAGCAGGCCGGACAGCCCCCGGACCCAGTACTTC. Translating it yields CASRPDSPRTQYF.

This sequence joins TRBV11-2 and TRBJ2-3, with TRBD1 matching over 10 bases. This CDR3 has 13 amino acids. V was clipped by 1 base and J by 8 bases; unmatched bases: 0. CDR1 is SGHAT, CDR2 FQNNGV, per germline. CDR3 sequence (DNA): TGTGCCAGCAGCTTAGGGACAGGGGGTACGCAGTATTTT. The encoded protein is CASSLGTGGTQYF.

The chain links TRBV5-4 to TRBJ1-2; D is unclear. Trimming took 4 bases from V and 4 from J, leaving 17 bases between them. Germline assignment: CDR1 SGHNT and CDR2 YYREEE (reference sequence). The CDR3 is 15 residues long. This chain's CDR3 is CASSPAKDRGYGYTF. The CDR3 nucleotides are TGTGCCAGCAGCCCAGCTAAGGACCGGGGCTATGGCTACACCTTC.

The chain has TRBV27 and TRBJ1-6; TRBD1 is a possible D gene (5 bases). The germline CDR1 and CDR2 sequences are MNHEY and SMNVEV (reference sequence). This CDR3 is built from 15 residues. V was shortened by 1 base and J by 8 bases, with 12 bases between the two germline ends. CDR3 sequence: CASSLYRTGDSPLHF. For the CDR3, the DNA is TGTGCCAGCAGTTTATACAGGACCGGGGATTCACCCCTCCACTTT.

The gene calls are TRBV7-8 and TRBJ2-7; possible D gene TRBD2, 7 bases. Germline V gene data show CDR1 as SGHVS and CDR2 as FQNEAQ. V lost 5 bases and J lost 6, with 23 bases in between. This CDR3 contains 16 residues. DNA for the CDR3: TGTGCCAGCAGCATCCTTGAGGGGGGGCTTAGGATCGAGCAGTACTTC. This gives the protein CASSILEGGLRIEQYF.

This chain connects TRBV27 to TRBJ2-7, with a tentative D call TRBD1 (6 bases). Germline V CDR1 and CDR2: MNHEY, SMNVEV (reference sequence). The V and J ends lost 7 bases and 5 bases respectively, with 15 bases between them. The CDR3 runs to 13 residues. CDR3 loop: CASTQGRKDEQYF. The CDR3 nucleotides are TGTGCCAGCACCCAGGGGCGGAAGGACGAGCAGTACTTC.

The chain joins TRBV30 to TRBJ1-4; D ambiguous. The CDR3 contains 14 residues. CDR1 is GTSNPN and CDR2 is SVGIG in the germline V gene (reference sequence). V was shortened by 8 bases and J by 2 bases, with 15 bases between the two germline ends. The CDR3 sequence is CAGNLPGTNEKLFF. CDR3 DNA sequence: TGTGCCGGTAATCTGCCCGGGACTAATGAAAAACTGTTTTTT.

CDR3 region: CASSHGTGTSGIYEQYF. DNA for the CDR3: TGTGCCAGCAGCCACGGGACGGGTACTAGCGGGATCTACGAGCAGTACTTC. The chain couples TRBV7-9 to TRBJ2-7, with TRBD2 matching over 10 bases. Unmatched junction bases numbered 13, after V lost 5 bases and J lost 3 bases. This CDR3 is 17 amino acids long. Germline values: CDR1 SEHNR, CDR2 FQNEAQ (reference sequence).

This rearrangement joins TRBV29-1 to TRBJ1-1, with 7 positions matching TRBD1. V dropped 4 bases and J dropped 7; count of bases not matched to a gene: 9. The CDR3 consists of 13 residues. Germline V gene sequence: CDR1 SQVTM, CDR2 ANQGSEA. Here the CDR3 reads CSVVTGADFEAFF. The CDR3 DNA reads TGCAGCGTTGTTACAGGGGCCGATTTTGAAGCTTTCTTT.

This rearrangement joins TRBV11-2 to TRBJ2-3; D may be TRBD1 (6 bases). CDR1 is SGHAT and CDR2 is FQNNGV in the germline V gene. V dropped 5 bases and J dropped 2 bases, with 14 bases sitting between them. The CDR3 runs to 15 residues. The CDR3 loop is CASSHLTGPTDTQYF. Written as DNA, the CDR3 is TGTGCCAGCAGCCACCTTACAGGGCCCACAGATACGCAGTATTTT.

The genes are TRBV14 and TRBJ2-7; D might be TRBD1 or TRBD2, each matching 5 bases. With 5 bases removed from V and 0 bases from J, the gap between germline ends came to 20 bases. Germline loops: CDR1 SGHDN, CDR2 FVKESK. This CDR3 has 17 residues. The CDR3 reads CASSKSPGRGSSYEQYF. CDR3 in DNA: TGTGCCAGCAGCAAATCCCCGGGGCGAGGGAGCTCCTACGAGCAGTACTTC.

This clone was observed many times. In nucleotides, the CDR3 is TGTGCCAGCTCACCCGAGGGGTTCTATGGCTACACCTTC. This encodes CASSPEGFYGYTF. This chain links TRBV18 with TRBJ1-2; TRBD1 might be the D (5 bases). Germline CDR1 reads KGHSH; CDR2 reads LQKENI. V was trimmed by 3 bases and J by 4 bases, leaving 9 bases between them. This CDR3 comprises 13 residues.

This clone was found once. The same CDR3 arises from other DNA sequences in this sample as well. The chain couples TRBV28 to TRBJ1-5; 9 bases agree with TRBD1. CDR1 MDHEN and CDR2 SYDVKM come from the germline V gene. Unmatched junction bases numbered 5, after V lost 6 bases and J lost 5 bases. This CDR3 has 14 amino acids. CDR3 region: CASRSGQGDQPQHF. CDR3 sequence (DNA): TGTGCCAGCAGATCGGGACAGGGTGATCAGCCCCAGCATTTT.